One T cell receptor beta chain is described in this entry. This clone has a single count. No cognate antigen has been identified for it. The sample holds no much larger clone one base away, and base qualities are not on file. The CDR3, cysteine through phenylalanine, is 13 amino acids long. The CDR3 DNA has 39 bases and is translated from base 1. CDR1 SEHNR and CDR2 FQNEAQ are derived from the germline V gene (reference sequence). V was cut back by 2 bases and J by 2 bases, leaving a gap of 6 bases between them. This record comes from a study of shared T cell receptors in the human thymus (dated by TCRdb to about 2021). Looking at the study overall: The study examined how the human thymus generates shared, self-reactive T-cell receptor alpha chains.

The library was built by means of the immunoSEQ multiplex PCR assay. As stored in TCRdb, this immuneACCESS dataset retains in-frame rearrangements with V and J assigned. A fraction of the clones does not appear; measured against another copy, unresolved V genes explain less than half of the discrepancy, and the remainder lacks a known reason. This sample comprises some 640,000 clones, around 87% of them detected only once. Of the sample, approximately 0.0097% falls within the top ten clones. These data were also reused for a study on human thymus T cells. The second study reports: In Finland, the donors were immunologically healthy infants who were having open corrective cardiac surgery for congenital heart defects. The thymus tissue came from surgical resects taken out during corrective cardiac surgery. V and J gene segment usage appeared biased in both thymic and peripheral blood repertoires. According to the related research, thymic TCR repertoires were highly overlapping among unrelated individuals. The study described the TCR alpha and beta repertoires in under ten infant thymus samples and a few matching peripheral blood samples. The infant donors were about 7 to 250 days old, and the cohort included six or seven males and two females. Thymocytes were mechanically released from the tissue and were stored as pellets of 10-30 million cells at -70 degrees C. A QIAsymphony instrument was used to extract genomic DNA from frozen cell pellets. TCRB and TCRAD loci were amplified from a standardized quantity of quality-controlled genomic DNA using the immunoSEQ multiplex PCR assay. Amplicons spanned the V(D)J region at a length sufficient to cover the CDR3 and identify V and J genes. The commercial immunoSEQ service was used to sequence amplicons on an Illumina platform. Corrections for primer bias and sequencing errors followed previously described methods, while TCRAD and TCRB definitions were based on the IMGT database. The repertoires were analysed using immunoSEQ Analyzer 3.0 and VDJTools for basic statistics, V/J segment usage, diversity estimates, rarefaction and pairwise overlap. Diversity was estimated with Chao1, ChaoE, Efron-Thisted, Shannon and inverse Simpson indices, and also on datasets down-sampled to the smallest sample. For repertoire overlap, CDR3 nucleotide sequence, V gene and J gene had to match strictly, and clustering was done by Jaccard-based multidimensional scaling. On average, thymus samples gave hundreds of thousands of unique TCRB clonotypes, whereas blood samples gave roughly 80,000.

Sequencing was performed on thymocytes. The sequence came from a boy younger than two with a congenital heart defect. Donor details come from another sample of the same person, matched by shared clones. The sequence is built from TRBV7-9 and TRBJ2-5; the D gene lacks a confident call. The CDR3 loop reads CASSLLRQETQYF. The DNA is as follows: TGTGCCAGCAGCTTACTACGACAAGAGACCCAGTACTTC.